This T cell receptor (beta chain) was identified in a study of shared clonotypes between healthy human individuals. Broader study findings: Between a few donors, naive CD4 clonotypes were shared at a level of approximately 5%.

CD45RO-negative, CCR7-selected cells formed the naive CD8 fraction, which excluded terminally differentiated effector memory CD45RA+ cells. The donor population consisted of healthy HIV-negative adults with no recent acute infections or vaccinations. All donors were Caucasian adults living in Nashville, Tennessee. Germline CDR1 reads MGHRA; CDR2 reads YSYEKL. The V gene lost 1 base and the J gene lost 2 bases, with 15 bases spanning the gap. This CDR3 contains 17 residues. As for this clone: Its antigen remains unidentified.

Sequencing used immunoSEQ multiplex PCR; TCRdb keeps in-frame clones, though not all of them. The table has about 2.1 million clones, about 93% seen once; the top ten hold around 1.7%. The receptor was derived from a man between 18 and 35 years old in good health. Some clones in this sample may be carry-over from other donors' samples. V and J are TRBV4-1 and TRBJ2-1, with D perhaps being TRBD1 or TRBD2 (5 bases each). Sequencing used naive CD8+ T cells from PBMCs. As DNA, the CDR3 is TGCGCCAGCAGCCAAGTCAAGAGGGACGGACCCTACAATGAGCAGTTCTTC. It is translated as CASSQVKRDGPYNEQFF.